The source of this T cell receptor beta chain is a study of blood T cell repertoires in COVID-19. Study-level background: Acute and convalescent COVID-19 samples came from the United States, Italy and Spain.

Germline V gene sequence: CDR1 SQVTM, CDR2 ANQGSEA. Trimming took 1 base from V and 3 from J, leaving 10 bases between them. The CDR3 is 13 residues long. TCRdb keeps only in-frame clones here, not all; method: immunoSEQ multiplex PCR. Of 200,000 to 250,000 clones in the sample, roughly 87% are singletons; the top ten hold approximately 11%. The chain uses TRBV29-1 and TRBJ2-7; D might be TRBD1 (6 bases). The sequence came from a man in his thirties or forties who had recovered from COVID-19. Sequencing input: PBMCs or T cells enriched from blood (not recorded which). The CDR3 protein is CSVEATGRYEQYF. The DNA for the CDR3 is TGCAGCGTTGAAGCGACAGGCCGCTACGAGCAGTACTTC.